This T cell receptor (beta chain) was obtained from a study of blood T cell repertoires in COVID-19 (dated by TCRdb to 2020 to 2022). About the investigation overall: Samples from collaborators originated in the United States, Italy and Spain and spanned both the acute and convalescent phases of COVID-19. Subjects who had been exposed to COVID-19, were actively infected with it, or had recovered from it provided the deeply sampled blood TCRbeta repertoires that made up the dataset. The prospective study material was composed of cDNA or gDNA derived from T cells, B-cell-depleted T cells, or PBMCs. The sample metadata nearly always contained a de-identified subject ID, COVID-19 status, age in years and sex. The samples were drawn from two sources: the first 160 participants of the ongoing ImmuneRACE study, and over 1,000 subjects contributed by 6 global collaborators. The repertoires were released in a freely available public database intended as a resource for research on the immune response to SARS-CoV-2. Where HLA class I and class II types were available, the types were taken from metadata supplied by the sample provider, not from assay-based typing. Broader findings and caveats from the paper: Clinical and demographic metadata were provided uncurated, with the amount varying by source and participant.

CDR1 and CDR2, looked up from the germline V gene (reference sequence), are SEHNR and FQNEAQ. V ends up 5 bases short and J 5 bases short, with an unmatched junction base count of 7. From cysteine to phenylalanine, the CDR3 is 15 amino acids long. Here the CDR3 DNA is all that survives: 45 bases in frame from base 1. Enrolling through a virtual design, the prospective study's participants ranged in age from roughly 18 to 90 years and lived across about two dozen United States geographic areas. Cohort assignment in the prospective study relied on participant-reported clinical history from a screening survey and a study questionnaire. In the prospective study, mobile phlebotomists collected whole blood, serum and a nasopharyngeal or oropharyngeal swab from each participant. Prospective study participants could optionally give additional blood draws and questionnaires over a roughly 2-month period. Before DNA extraction, blood samples from the prospective study were shipped at room temperature or frozen.

Concerning this clone itself: Its recognized antigen is unknown. The input lacks base qualities; no much larger clone sits a single base away.

The immunoSEQ Assay, a bias-controlled multiplex PCR, was used to amplify TCRbeta CDR3 regions from genomic DNA. On the study's bioinformatics: The number of nucleated cells in each sample was estimated by amplification of reference gene primers within the assay. To quantify the absolute abundance of each unique TCRbeta CDR3 rearrangement, sequence reads were collapsed and filtered. For each sample, productive Simpson clonality was calculated as the square root of Simpson's diversity index over productive rearrangements. TCRdb took over this immuneACCESS table, retaining in-frame rearrangements with V and J assigned. Such tables are incomplete; in checked studies, under half of the missing clones stem from an unresolved V gene, and the remainder is unexplained. V and J calls and clone size are those listed in that table; D and trimming were worked out from the DNA. The sample profile shows 200,000 to 300,000 clones; 75% to 90% of them were found once. 3.3% of the sample goes to the ten largest clones.

The chain joins TRBV7-9 to TRBJ2-5; 11 middle bases align to TRBD1. Sequencing was done on a sample of PBMCs or T cells enriched from blood (not recorded which). The origin of this receptor is a woman between 40 and 55 years old with acute COVID-19. The CDR3: CASSSTGTGGETQYF. The nucleotides read TGTGCCAGCAGCAGCACCGGGACAGGGGGTGAGACCCAGTACTTC.